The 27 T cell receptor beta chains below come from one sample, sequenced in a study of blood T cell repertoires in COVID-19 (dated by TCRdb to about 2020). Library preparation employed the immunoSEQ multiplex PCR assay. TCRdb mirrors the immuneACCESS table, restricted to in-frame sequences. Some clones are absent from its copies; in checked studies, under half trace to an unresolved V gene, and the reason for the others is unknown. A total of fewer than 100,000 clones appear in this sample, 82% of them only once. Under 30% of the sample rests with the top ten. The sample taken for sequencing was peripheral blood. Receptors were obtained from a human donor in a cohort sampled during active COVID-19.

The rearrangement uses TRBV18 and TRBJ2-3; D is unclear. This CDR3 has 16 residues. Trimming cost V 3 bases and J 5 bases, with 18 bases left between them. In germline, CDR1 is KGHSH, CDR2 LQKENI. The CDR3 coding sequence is TGTGCCAGCTCACCTTTTGACTCATCGAGAGTAGATACGCAGTATTTT. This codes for CASSPFDSSRVDTQYF.

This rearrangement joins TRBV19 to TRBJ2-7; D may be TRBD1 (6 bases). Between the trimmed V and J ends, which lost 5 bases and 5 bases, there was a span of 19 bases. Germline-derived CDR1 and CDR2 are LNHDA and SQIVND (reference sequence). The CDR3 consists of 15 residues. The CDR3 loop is CASSPYRALSDEQYF. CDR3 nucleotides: TGTGCCAGTAGTCCGTACAGGGCTTTGAGCGACGAGCAGTACTTC.

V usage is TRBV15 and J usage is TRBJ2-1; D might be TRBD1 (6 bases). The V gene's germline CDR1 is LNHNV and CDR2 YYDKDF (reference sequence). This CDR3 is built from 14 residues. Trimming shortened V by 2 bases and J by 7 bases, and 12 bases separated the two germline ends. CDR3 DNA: TGTGCCACCAGCAGAAGCGACAGGAGGAATGAGCAGTTCTTC. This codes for CATSRSDRRNEQFF.

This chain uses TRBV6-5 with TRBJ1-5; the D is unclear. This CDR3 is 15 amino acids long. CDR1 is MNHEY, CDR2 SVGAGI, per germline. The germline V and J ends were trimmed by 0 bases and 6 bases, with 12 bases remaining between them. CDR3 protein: CASSYSRGKGQPQHF. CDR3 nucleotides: TGTGCCAGCAGTTACTCGAGAGGGAAGGGTCAGCCCCAGCATTTT.

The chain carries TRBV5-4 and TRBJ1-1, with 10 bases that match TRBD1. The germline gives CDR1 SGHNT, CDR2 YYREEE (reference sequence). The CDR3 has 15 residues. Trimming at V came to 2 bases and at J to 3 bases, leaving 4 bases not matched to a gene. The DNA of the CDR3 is TGTGCCAGCAGCTTCCCGGGACAGGGGTACACTGAAGCTTTCTTT. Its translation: CASSFPGQGYTEAFF.

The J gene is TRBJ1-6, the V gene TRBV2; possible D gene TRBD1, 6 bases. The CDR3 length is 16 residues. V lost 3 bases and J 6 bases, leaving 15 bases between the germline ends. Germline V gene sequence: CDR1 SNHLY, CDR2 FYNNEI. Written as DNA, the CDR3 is TGTGCCAGCAGTGAGGAAGGACAGCGGACTAATTCACCCCTCCACTTT. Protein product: CASSEEGQRTNSPLHF.

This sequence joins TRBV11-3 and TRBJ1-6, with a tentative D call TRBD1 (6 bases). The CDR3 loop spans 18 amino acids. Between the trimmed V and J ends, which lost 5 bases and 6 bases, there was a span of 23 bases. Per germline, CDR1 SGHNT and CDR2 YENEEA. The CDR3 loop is CASSPHFRRGASNSPLHF. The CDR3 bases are TGTGCCAGCAGCCCCCATTTCCGCAGGGGAGCAAGTAATTCACCCCTCCACTTT.

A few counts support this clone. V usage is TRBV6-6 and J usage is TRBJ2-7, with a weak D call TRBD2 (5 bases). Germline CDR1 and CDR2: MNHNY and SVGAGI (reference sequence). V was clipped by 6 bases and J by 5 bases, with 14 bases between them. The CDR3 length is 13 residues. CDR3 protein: CASRGLGPNEQYF. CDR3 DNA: TGTGCCAGCAGAGGACTGGGCCCAAACGAGCAGTACTTC.

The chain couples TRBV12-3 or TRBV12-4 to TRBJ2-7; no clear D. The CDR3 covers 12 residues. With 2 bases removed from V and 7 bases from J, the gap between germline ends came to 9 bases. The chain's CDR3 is CASSLSWAEQYF. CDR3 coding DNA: TGTGCCAGCAGTTTATCCTGGGCAGAGCAGTACTTC.

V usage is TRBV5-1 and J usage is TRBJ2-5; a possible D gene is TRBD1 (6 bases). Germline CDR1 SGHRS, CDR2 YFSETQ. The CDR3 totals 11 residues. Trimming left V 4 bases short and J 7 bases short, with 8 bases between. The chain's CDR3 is CASSQGWTQYF. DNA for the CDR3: TGCGCCAGCAGCCAGGGGTGGACCCAGTACTTC. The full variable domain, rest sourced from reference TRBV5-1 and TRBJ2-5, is KAGVTQTPRYLIKTRGQQVTLSCSPISGHRSVSWYQQTPGQGLQFLFEYFSETQRNKGNFPGRFSGRQFSNSRSEMNVSTLELGDSALYLCASSQGWTQYFGPGTRLLVL.

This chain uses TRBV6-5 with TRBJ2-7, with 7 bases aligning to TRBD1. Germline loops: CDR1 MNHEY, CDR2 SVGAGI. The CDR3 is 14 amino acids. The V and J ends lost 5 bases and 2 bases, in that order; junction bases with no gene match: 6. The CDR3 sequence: CASSPGQDPYEQYF. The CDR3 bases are TGTGCCAGCAGTCCCGGACAGGATCCCTACGAGCAGTACTTC.

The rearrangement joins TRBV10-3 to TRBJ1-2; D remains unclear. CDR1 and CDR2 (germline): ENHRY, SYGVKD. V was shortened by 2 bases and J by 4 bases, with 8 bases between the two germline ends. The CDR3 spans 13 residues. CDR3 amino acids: CAISERVGYGYTF. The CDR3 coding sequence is TGTGCCATCAGTGAGCGCGTCGGCTATGGCTACACCTTC.

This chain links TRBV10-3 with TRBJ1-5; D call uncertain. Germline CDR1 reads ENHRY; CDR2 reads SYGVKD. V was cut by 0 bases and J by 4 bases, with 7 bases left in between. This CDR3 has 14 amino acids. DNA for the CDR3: TGTGCCATCAGTGAGTCGACTTTGAATCAGCCCCAGCATTTT. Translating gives CAISESTLNQPQHF.

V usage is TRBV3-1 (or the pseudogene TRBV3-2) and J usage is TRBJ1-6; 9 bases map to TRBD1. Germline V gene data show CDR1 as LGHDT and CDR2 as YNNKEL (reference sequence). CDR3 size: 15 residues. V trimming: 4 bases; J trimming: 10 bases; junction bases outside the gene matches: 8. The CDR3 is CASSPPGQGLSPLHF. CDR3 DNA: TGTGCCAGCAGCCCCCCGGGACAGGGCCTCTCACCCCTCCACTTT.

CDR3 DNA sequence: TGTGCCATAGGGGATAACAAAGAGACCCAGTACTTC. It yields the protein CAIGDNKETQYF. The chain couples TRBV10-3 to TRBJ2-5; D possibly corresponds to TRBD1 (5 bases). CDR1 ENHRY and CDR2 SYGVKD come from the germline V gene. Trimming removed 9 bases from V and 3 bases from J, with 11 bases in between. The CDR3 sequence is 12 residues long.

CDR3 sequence: CASSRRGEKLFF. In nucleotides, the CDR3 is TGTGCCAGCAGCCGGCGCGGAGAAAAACTGTTTTTT. The chain couples TRBV3-1 (or the pseudogene TRBV3-2) to TRBJ1-4, with D uncertain. Germline V gives CDR1 LGHDT, CDR2 YNNKEL (reference sequence). This CDR3 spans 12 amino acids. Trimming took 4 bases from V and 8 from J, leaving 8 bases between them.

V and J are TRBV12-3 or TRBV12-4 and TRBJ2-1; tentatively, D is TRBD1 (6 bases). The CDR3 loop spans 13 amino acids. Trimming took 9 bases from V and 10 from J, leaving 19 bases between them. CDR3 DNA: TGTGCCAGTAGTACAGGGACGGGTCACGAGCAGTTCTTC. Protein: CASSTGTGHEQFF.

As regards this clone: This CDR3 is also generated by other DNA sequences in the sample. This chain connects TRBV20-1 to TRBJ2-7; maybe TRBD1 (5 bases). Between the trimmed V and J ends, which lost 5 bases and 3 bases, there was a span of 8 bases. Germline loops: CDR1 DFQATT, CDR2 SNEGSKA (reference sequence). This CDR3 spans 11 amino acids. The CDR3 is CSARDSYEQYF. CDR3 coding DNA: TGCAGTGCTCGTGACAGCTACGAGCAGTACTTC.

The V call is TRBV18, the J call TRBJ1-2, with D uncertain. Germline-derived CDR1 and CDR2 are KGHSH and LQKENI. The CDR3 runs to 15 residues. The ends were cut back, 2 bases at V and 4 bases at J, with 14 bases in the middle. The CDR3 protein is CASSPMVEQSYGYTF. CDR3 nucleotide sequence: TGTGCCAGCTCACCAATGGTCGAACAGAGCTATGGCTACACCTTC.

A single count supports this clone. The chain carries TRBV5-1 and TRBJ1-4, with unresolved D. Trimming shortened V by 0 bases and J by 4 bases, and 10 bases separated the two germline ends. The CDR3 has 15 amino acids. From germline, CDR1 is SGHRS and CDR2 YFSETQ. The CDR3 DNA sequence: TGCGCCAGCAGCTTGGGGCTTAGACTTAATGAAAAACTGTTTTTT. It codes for CASSLGLRLNEKLFF.

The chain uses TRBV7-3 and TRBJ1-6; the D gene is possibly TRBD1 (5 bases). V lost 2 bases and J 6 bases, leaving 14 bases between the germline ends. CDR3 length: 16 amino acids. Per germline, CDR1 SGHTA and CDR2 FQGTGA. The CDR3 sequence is CASSLQGVIPNSPLHF. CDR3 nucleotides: TGTGCCAGCAGCTTACAAGGGGTGATTCCTAATTCACCCCTCCACTTT.

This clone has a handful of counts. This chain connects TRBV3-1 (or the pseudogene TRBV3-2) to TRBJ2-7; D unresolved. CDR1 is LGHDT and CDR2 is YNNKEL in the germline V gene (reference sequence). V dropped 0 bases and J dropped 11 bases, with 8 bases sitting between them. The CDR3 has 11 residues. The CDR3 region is CASSQDSVKYF. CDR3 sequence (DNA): TGTGCCAGCAGCCAAGACTCAGTGAAGTACTTC.

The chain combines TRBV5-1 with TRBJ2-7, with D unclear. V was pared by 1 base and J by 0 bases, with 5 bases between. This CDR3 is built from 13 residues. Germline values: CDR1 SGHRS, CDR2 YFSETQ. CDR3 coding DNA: TGCGCCAGCAGCTTGACAGACTCCTACGAGCAGTACTTC. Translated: CASSLTDSYEQYF.

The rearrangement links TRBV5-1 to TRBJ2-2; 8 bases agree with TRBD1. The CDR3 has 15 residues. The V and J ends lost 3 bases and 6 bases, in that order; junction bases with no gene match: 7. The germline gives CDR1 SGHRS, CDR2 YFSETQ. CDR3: CASSSVTGAAGELFF. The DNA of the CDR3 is TGCGCCAGCAGCTCGGTGACAGGGGCGGCCGGGGAGCTGTTTTTT.

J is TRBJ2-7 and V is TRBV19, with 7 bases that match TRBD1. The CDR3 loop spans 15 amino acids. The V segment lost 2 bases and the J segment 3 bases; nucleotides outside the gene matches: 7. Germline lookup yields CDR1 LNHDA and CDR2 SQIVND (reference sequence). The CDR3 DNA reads TGTGCCAGTAGTATAATGCAGGGGGTCGGCTACGAGCAGTACTTC. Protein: CASSIMQGVGYEQYF.

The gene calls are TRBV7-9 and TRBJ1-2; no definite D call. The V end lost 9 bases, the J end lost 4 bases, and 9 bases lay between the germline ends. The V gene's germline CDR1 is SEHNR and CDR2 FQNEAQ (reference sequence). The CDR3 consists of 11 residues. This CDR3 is CASWEGYGYTF. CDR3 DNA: TGTGCCAGTTGGGAGGGCTATGGCTACACCTTC.

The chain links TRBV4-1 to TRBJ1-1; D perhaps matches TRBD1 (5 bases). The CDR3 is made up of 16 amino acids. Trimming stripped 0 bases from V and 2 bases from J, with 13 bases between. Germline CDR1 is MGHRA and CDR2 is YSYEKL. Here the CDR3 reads CASSQEYRTLNTEAFF. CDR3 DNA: TGCGCCAGCAGCCAAGAATATCGGACATTAAACACTGAAGCTTTCTTT.